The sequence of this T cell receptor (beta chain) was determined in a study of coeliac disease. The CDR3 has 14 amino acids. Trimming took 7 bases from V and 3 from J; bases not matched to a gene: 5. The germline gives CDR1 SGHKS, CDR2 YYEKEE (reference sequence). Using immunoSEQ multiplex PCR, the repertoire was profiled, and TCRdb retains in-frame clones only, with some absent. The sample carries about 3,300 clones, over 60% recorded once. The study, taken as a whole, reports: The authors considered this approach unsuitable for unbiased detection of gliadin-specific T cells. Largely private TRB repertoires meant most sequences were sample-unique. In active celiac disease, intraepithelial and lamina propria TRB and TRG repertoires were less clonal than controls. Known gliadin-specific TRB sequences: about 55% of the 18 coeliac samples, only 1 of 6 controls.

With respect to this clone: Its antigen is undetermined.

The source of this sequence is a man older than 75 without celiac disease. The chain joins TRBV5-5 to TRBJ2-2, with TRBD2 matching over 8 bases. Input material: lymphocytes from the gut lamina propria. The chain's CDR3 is CASGPLADTGELFF. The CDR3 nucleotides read TGTGCCAGCGGACCACTAGCGGACACCGGGGAGCTGTTTTTT.